Listed below are T cell receptor beta chains from one sample, sequenced in a study of cytomegalovirus exposure and HLA in healthy donors. Measured with immunoSEQ multiplex PCR; TCRdb has only the in-frame clones, and not every one. The table shows roughly 200,000 clones, with about 69% occurring only once. Sequenced: PBMCs. These receptors were taken from a male donor in good health and CMV-seronegative. CDR3s include the opening cysteine and the closing phenylalanine or tryptophan. The D gene is left open where the match is weak. Some rows mark clone size as missing; the rest say once, few, many or name a class of expanded clone.

clone_size	v_call	j_call	d_call	cdr3_nt	cdr3_aa
once	TRBV25-1	TRBJ2-1	TRBD2	TGTGCCAGCAGTGAAACGGCTAGCGGGTCGGGATACAATGAGCAGTTCTTC	CASSETASGSGYNEQFF
-	TRBV11-3	TRBJ2-1	-	TGTGCCAGCAGCCCCGTGGCAGGGCCCTACAATGAGCAGTTCTTC	CASSPVAGPYNEQFF
-	TRBV11-3	TRBJ1-3	TRBD1	TGTGCCAGCAGCCCCGGGACAGCCGGAAACACCATATATTTT	CASSPGTAGNTIYF
few	TRBV18	TRBJ2-7	-	TGTGCCAGCTCACCCCCAGGAACCTACGAGCAGTACTTC	CASSPPGTYEQYF
few	TRBV6-5	TRBJ1-2	TRBD1	TGTGCCAGCAGCCCCAGTAGGGGGCGAGGGTATGGCTACACCTTC	CASSPSRGRGYGYTF
-	TRBV28	TRBJ2-3	-	TGTGCCAGCAGTTTTGGCGATACGCAGTATTTT	CASSFGDTQYF
-	TRBV7-6	TRBJ1-1	TRBD1	TGTGCCAGCAGCTTAGTGGGACAGGGCACTGAAGCTTTCTTT	CASSLVGQGTEAFF
-	TRBV28	TRBJ1-5	TRBD1	TGTGCCAGCAGGAAGACAGGGAGAGAGCCCCAGCATTTT	CASRKTGREPQHF
-	TRBV18	TRBJ1-4	TRBD1	TGTGCCAGCCTACAGGGGACTAATGAAAAACTGTTTTTT	CASLQGTNEKLFF
-	TRBV28	TRBJ1-5	-	TGTGCCAGCCGGAGTGAGGCCCAGCATTTT	CASRSEAQHF
-	TRBV5-4	TRBJ2-2	-	TGTGCCAGCAGCTCCCCTAGTCCCGGGGAGCTGTTTTTT	CASSSPSPGELFF
-	TRBV11-2	TRBJ1-6	-	TGTGCCAGCAGCTCCGTCGATACTGCAGGCCCAAGTTCACCCCTCCACTTT	CASSSVDTAGPSSPLHF
few	TRBV5-4	TRBJ2-3	TRBD2	TGTGCCAGCAGCTTAGACGGGAGGGCCGGAGATACGCAGTATTTT	CASSLDGRAGDTQYF
-	TRBV7-2	TRBJ2-5	TRBD2	TGTGCCAGCAGCTTAGGGCTAGCGGGAGGTGAGACCCAGTACTTC	CASSLGLAGGETQYF
-	TRBV10-3	TRBJ2-3	-	TGTGCCATCAGGGGGGCGGCGGAGACCACAGATACGCAGTATTTT	CAIRGAAETTDTQYF
-	TRBV7-9	TRBJ1-3	TRBD1	TGTGCCAGCAGCCGCAGGGACAGCAAAGACTCTGGAAACACCATATATTTT	CASSRRDSKDSGNTIYF
-	TRBV29-1	TRBJ2-7	TRBD2	TGCAGCGTTGACCGAGAGGGACTAGGGGGCTCCTACGAGCAGTACTTC	CSVDREGLGGSYEQYF
few	TRBV10-1	TRBJ2-3	-	TGCGCCAGCAGTGGGGCCGCAGGGGTTGCAGATACGCAGTATTTT	CASSGAAGVADTQYF
-	TRBV10-3	TRBJ2-5	TRBD2	TGTGCCATCAGTGATTTCCCTAGCGGGGACCACCAAGAGACCCAGTACTTC	CAISDFPSGDHQETQYF
few	TRBV30	TRBJ1-5	TRBD1	TGTGCCTGGAATACAGGGGGCGGCAATCAGCCCCAGCATTTT	CAWNTGGGNQPQHF
few	TRBV15	TRBJ2-1	-	TGTGCCACCAGCATCCGGACATTAATGGGTAATGAGCAGTTCTTC	CATSIRTLMGNEQFF
few	TRBV5-1	TRBJ2-3	TRBD2	TGCGCCAGCAGCTTGGCCTCGAGCGGGGGTTCAGATACGCAGTATTTT	CASSLASSGGSDTQYF
-	TRBV11-2	TRBJ2-7	TRBD2	TGTGCCAGCAGCGACACTAGCGGGAGGGCCTCGGGCGAGCAGTACTTC	CASSDTSGRASGEQYF
-	TRBV21-1	TRBJ1-1	-	TGTGCCAGCAGCACACCAGGGGTTGTAGGCACTGAAGCTTTCTTT	CASSTPGVVGTEAFF
-	TRBV14	TRBJ2-1	-	TGTGCCAGCAGCCGAGGGACAATCGATGAGCAGTTCTTC	CASSRGTIDEQFF
few	TRBV6-6	TRBJ2-5	-	TGTGCCAGCAGCCGGCAAGAGACCCAGTACTTC	CASSRQETQYF
-	TRBV19	TRBJ2-1	TRBD2	TGTGCCAGCCGAAGACCGGGACTAGCGGTTAACAATGAGCAGTTCTTC	CASRRPGLAVNNEQFF
-	TRBV28	TRBJ1-2	-	TGTGCCAGCAGTGGTGAAACGGGGAATGGCTACACCTTC	CASSGETGNGYTF
few	TRBV7-2	TRBJ1-2	TRBD1	TGTGCCAGCAGCTTAGCGACAGGGAGGCAAGGCTACACCTTC	CASSLATGRQGYTF
-	TRBV18	TRBJ2-6	-	TGTGCCAGCTCACCGAGCGGGGCCAACGTCCTGACTTTC	CASSPSGANVLTF
few	TRBV6-6	TRBJ1-1	-	TGTGCCAGCAGTCGCGAGGGCGTTAACACTGAAGCTTTCTTT	CASSREGVNTEAFF
-	TRBV11-2	TRBJ2-2	TRBD2	TGTGCCAGCAGCTTGGATCTAGCGGGAGGGCTGTCAACCGGGGAGCTGTTTTTT	CASSLDLAGGLSTGELFF
-	TRBV18	TRBJ2-7	-	TGTGCCAGCTCCCCGGGTATTCGCGAGCAGTACTTC	CASSPGIREQYF
-	TRBV12-5	TRBJ2-1	TRBD2	TGTGCTAGTGGTCCTCCGGCTAGCGGCTCCTACAATGAGCAGTTCTTC	CASGPPASGSYNEQFF
-	TRBV10-2	TRBJ1-2	TRBD1	TGCGCCAGCAGTGAGCCTCTAACAGGGGGCGGAAGCTATGGCTACACCTTC	CASSEPLTGGGSYGYTF
few	TRBV6-4	TRBJ2-3	-	TGTGCCAGCAGTTACAGGGATTCGGATACGCAGTATTTT	CASSYRDSDTQYF
-	TRBV5-6	TRBJ2-3	-	TGTGCCAGCAGCTTGTGGTACTTAGATACGCAGTATTTT	CASSLWYLDTQYF
-	TRBV15	TRBJ2-2	TRBD1	TGTGCCACCAGCGAACGACCCAGGGGGCCCCACACCGGGGAGCTGTTTTTT	CATSERPRGPHTGELFF
-	TRBV19	TRBJ2-1	-	TGTGCCAGTAGTAAGGACAGTTACAATGAGCAGTTCTTC	CASSKDSYNEQFF
-	TRBV5-6	TRBJ1-3	TRBD1	TGTGCCAGCAGCCGCACTCCGACAGGGTTCTCTGGAAACACCATATATTTT	CASSRTPTGFSGNTIYF
-	TRBV7-2	TRBJ1-3	-	TGTGCCAGCAGCTTAGCTCCTAGGAACACCATATATTTT	CASSLAPRNTIYF
-	TRBV5-1	TRBJ2-1	TRBD2	TGCGCCAGCAGCTCAGGACTAGCGACCTACAATGAGCAGTTCTTC	CASSSGLATYNEQFF
-	TRBV19	TRBJ1-5	-	TGTGCCAGTAGTATCCGTAGACAGTTCAATCAGCCCCAGCATTTT	CASSIRRQFNQPQHF
-	TRBV7-2	TRBJ2-7	TRBD1	TGTGCCAGCAGCGACCGACAGGGGGTAGTAGACGAGCAGTACTTC	CASSDRQGVVDEQYF
-	TRBV12-5	TRBJ1-1	-	TGTGCTAGTGGTTTGGTTCGGGGGGGAAACACTGAAGCTTTCTTT	CASGLVRGGNTEAFF
-	TRBV6-1	TRBJ1-3	TRBD1	TGTGCCAGCCGGTGGACAGGGTTAGGAAACACCATATATTTT	CASRWTGLGNTIYF
-	TRBV2	TRBJ1-2	TRBD1	TGTGCCAGCAGTGAAGGAACAGGGGGCCTTGGCTATGGCTACACCTTC	CASSEGTGGLGYGYTF
few	TRBV4-1	TRBJ1-1	-	TGCGCCAGCAGCCAAGGAGGCGGTGAAGCTTTCTTT	CASSQGGGEAFF
-	TRBV9	TRBJ2-1	-	TGTGCCAGCAGCGGAAGGACAGAATACAATGAGCAGTTCTTC	CASSGRTEYNEQFF
-	TRBV2	TRBJ2-1	TRBD1	TGTGCCAGCAGTGACCGGACAGGGGGCCGTTTTAAGTTCTTC	CASSDRTGGRFKFF
-	TRBV2	TRBJ2-1	-	TGTGCCAGCAGTGAGTTGGACATCCCAAACAATGAGCAGTTCTTC	CASSELDIPNNEQFF
-	TRBV6-6	TRBJ1-5	TRBD1	TGTGCCAGCAGCTCCGACAGGGGGCGTAGTCAGCCCCAGCATTTT	CASSSDRGRSQPQHF
few	TRBV19	TRBJ2-3	-	TGTGCCAGTAGTGACTGGTTAGCATTGCTTACAGATACGCAGTATTTT	CASSDWLALLTDTQYF